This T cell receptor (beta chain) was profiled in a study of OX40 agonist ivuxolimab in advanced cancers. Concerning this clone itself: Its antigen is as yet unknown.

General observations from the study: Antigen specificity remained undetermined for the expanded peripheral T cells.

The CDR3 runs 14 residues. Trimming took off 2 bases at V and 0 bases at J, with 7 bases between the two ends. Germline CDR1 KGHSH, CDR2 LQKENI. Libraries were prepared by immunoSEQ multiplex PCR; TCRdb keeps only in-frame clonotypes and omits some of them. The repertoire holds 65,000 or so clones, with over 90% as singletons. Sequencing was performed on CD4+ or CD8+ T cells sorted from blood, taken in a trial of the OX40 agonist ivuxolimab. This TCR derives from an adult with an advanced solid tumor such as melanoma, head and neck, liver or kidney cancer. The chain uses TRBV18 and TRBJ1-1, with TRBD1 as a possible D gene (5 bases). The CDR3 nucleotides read TGTGCCAGCTCACCAAGGGGCATGAACACTGAAGCTTTCTTT. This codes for CASSPRGMNTEAFF.